These 18 T cell receptor beta chains came from one sample sequenced in a study of blood T cell repertoires in COVID-19. Data came from immunoSEQ multiplex PCR; TCRdb stores just in-frame clones and leaves some out. The sample has around 250,000 clones; around four fifths are singletons. Sequenced sample: peripheral blood. The receptors here all came from a man in his 60s who had recovered from COVID-19.

The rearrangement uses TRBV28 and TRBJ2-2; 9 bases line up with TRBD2. The CDR3 extends over 16 amino acids. Germline V gene lookup returns CDR1 MDHEN and CDR2 SYDVKM. V lost 3 bases to trimming and J lost 3 bases; unmatched junction nucleotides: 5. The CDR3 bases are TGTGCCAGCAGTTTGAGCCTAGCGGGGTACACCGGGGAGCTGTTTTTT. Translation: CASSLSLAGYTGELFF.

The chain has TRBV5-4 and TRBJ2-3; D gene ambiguous. The CDR3 is 13 residues long. CDR1 is SGHNT and CDR2 is YYREEE in the germline V gene (reference sequence). Trimming took off 3 bases at V and 4 bases at J, with 9 bases between the two ends. CDR3 coding DNA: TGTGCCAGCAGCTCCGGGTCCCCAGATACGCAGTATTTT. It codes for CASSSGSPDTQYF.

V and J are TRBV10-2 and TRBJ1-1, with TRBD1 as a possible D gene (5 bases). The germline gives CDR1 WSHSY, CDR2 SAAADI. The CDR3 totals 14 residues. V was shortened by 7 bases and J by 4 bases, with 16 bases between the two germline ends. Here the CDR3 reads CASTATTGGTEAFF. The CDR3 bases are TGCGCCAGCACGGCCACGACCGGGGGCACTGAAGCTTTCTTT.

V is TRBV3-1 (or the pseudogene TRBV3-2) and J is TRBJ1-6; 7 positions agree with TRBD1. With 2 bases clipped from V and 7 bases from J, the junction kept 5 bases outside the gene matches. The germline V gene has CDR1 LGHDT and CDR2 YNNKEL (reference sequence). This CDR3 spans 15 amino acids. The CDR3 loop is CASSQKQGWNSPLHF. DNA for the CDR3: TGTGCCAGCAGCCAAAAACAGGGGTGGAATTCACCCCTCCACTTT.

V and J are TRBV3-1 (or the pseudogene TRBV3-2) and TRBJ1-3; D not certain. CDR3 length: 18 amino acids. Germline CDR1 reads LGHDT; CDR2 reads YNNKEL (reference sequence). Trimming removed 0 bases at V and 0 bases at J, with 15 bases between. This CDR3 is CASSQDSGIGYSGNTIYF. As DNA, the CDR3 is TGTGCCAGCAGCCAAGATAGCGGTATCGGGTACTCTGGAAACACCATATATTTT.

The chain carries TRBV30 and TRBJ2-7, with D possibly being TRBD1 (5 bases). Trimming shortened V by 0 bases and J by 7 bases, and 13 bases separated the two germline ends. The CDR3 spans 13 residues. Germline CDR1 and CDR2: GTSNPN and SVGIG (reference sequence). Here the CDR3 DNA reads TGTGCCTGGAGTGTAGGGGCAGACGGGGAGCAGTACTTC. Protein: CAWSVGADGEQYF.

The rearrangement joins TRBV18 to TRBJ2-3; D might be TRBD1 (6 bases). CDR1 and CDR2 (germline): KGHSH, LQKENI. The CDR3 spans 15 residues. Trimming left V 3 bases short and J 1 base short, with 11 bases between. CDR3 protein: CASSPKGGGTDTQYF. CDR3 in DNA: TGTGCCAGCTCACCGAAAGGGGGAGGCACAGATACGCAGTATTTT.

The rearrangement joins TRBV5-1 to TRBJ2-7, with 12 bases that match TRBD1. The CDR3 totals 14 residues. Unmatched junction bases numbered 5, after V lost 4 bases and J lost 6 bases. Looked up from germline, CDR1 is SGHRS and CDR2 is YFSETQ. The CDR3 reads CASSTGTGGSEQYF. The DNA for the CDR3 is TGCGCCAGCAGCACAGGGACAGGGGGCTCCGAGCAGTACTTC.

CDR3 amino acids: CASSEDRNYGYTF. The DNA of the CDR3 is TGTGCCAGCAGCGAGGACAGAAACTATGGCTACACCTTC. This sequence joins TRBV27 and TRBJ1-2; the D gene is possibly TRBD1 (6 bases). Germline V gene sequence: CDR1 MNHEY, CDR2 SMNVEV (reference sequence). The CDR3 length is 13 residues. The germline V and J ends were trimmed by 6 bases and 2 bases, with 10 bases remaining between them.

The chain employs TRBV5-4 and TRBJ1-1; 7 positions match TRBD1. J lost 2 bases, V lost 0 bases, and 4 bases had no gene match. Germline CDR1 is SGHNT and CDR2 is YYREEE (reference sequence). The CDR3 extends over 15 amino acids. CDR3 nucleotides: TGTGCCAGCAGCTTGGGGGGACAGACAAACACTGAAGCTTTCTTT. Translating gives CASSLGGQTNTEAFF.

This chain connects TRBV5-1 to TRBJ2-3; 8 nucleotides line up with TRBD1. V was pared by 4 bases and J by 3 bases, with 4 bases of the junction left unmatched. Germline V lookup: CDR1 SGHRS, CDR2 YFSETQ. There are 14 residues in the CDR3. The CDR3 DNA sequence: TGCGCCAGCAGCCGGGGACAGGCAACAGATACGCAGTATTTT. Translated: CASSRGQATDTQYF.

This rearrangement joins TRBV5-1 to TRBJ1-2; D perhaps matches TRBD1 (6 bases). The ends were cut back, 4 bases at V and 6 bases at J, with 16 bases in the middle. Germline V CDR1 and CDR2: SGHRS, YFSETQ. CDR3 length: 14 amino acids. CDR3: CASSQGTTRHGYTF. CDR3 sequence (DNA): TGCGCCAGCAGCCAGGGGACAACTCGACATGGCTACACCTTC.

The J gene is TRBJ2-5, the V gene TRBV30; TRBD1 is a possible D gene (6 bases). The germline V gene has CDR1 GTSNPN and CDR2 SVGIG (reference sequence). There are 13 residues in the CDR3. Trimming pared 3 bases from V and 5 bases from J, leaving 13 bases between. CDR3 amino acids: CAWRGQLRETQYF. DNA of the CDR3: TGTGCCTGGAGAGGACAGCTTCGGGAGACCCAGTACTTC.

This rearrangement joins TRBV6-5 to TRBJ2-1, with TRBD2 matching 11 bases. This CDR3 region has 15 residues. V dropped 8 bases and J dropped 8; count of bases not matched to a gene: 11. The germline V gene has CDR1 MNHEY and CDR2 SVGAGI. CDR3 sequence: CASERSVAGGHEQFF. CDR3 DNA: TGTGCCAGCGAGCGATCAGTAGCGGGGGGGCATGAGCAGTTCTTC.

This rearrangement joins TRBV24-1 to TRBJ2-3; no definite D call. CDR1 KGHDR and CDR2 SFDVKD come from the germline V gene. V was cut by 4 bases and J by 0 bases, with 10 bases left in between. This CDR3 has 15 amino acids. CDR3 DNA: TGTGCCACCAGTGACCCGACTGCTAGCACAGATACGCAGTATTTT. It is translated as CATSDPTASTDTQYF.

This chain links TRBV15 with TRBJ2-4; TRBD2 aligns across 7 bases. Germline V CDR1 and CDR2: LNHNV, YYDKDF (reference sequence). The junction had 6 bases not matched to a gene; V was cut back by 0 bases and J by 4 bases. This CDR3 is 16 amino acids long. CDR3 DNA: TGTGCCACCAGCAGAGATCAAGGTAGCGGGAAAAACATTCAGTACTTC. Amino acid sequence: CATSRDQGSGKNIQYF.

This clone has a count of ten or more. This rearrangement joins TRBV28 to TRBJ1-6; TRBD1 matches 12 bases. This CDR3 region has 22 residues. V shed 6 bases, J shed 10 bases, and the junction held 28 bases outside the gene matches. Looked up from germline, CDR1 is MDHEN and CDR2 is SYDVKM. The CDR3 loop reads CASSRGGGRNRDRGLNRSPLHF. The CDR3 DNA is TGTGCCAGCAGCCGTGGCGGGGGACGCAACCGGGACAGGGGGCTAAACCGGTCACCCCTCCACTTT.

This chain uses TRBV19 with TRBJ2-2; 8 positions agree with TRBD1. V shed 1 base and J 6 bases; nucleotides not matched to a gene: 4. The CDR3 contains 15 residues. Germline CDR1 is LNHDA and CDR2 is SQIVND (reference sequence). The CDR3 spells CASSIGTGRSGELFF. For the CDR3, the DNA is TGTGCCAGTAGTATAGGGACAGGGAGGTCCGGGGAGCTGTTTTTT.